The source of this T cell receptor beta chain is a study of technical replicates of blood from a few donors. Sequencing was performed with immunoSEQ multiplex PCR; in TCRdb, only in-frame clones are kept and a portion is missing. Here the sample spans 65,000 to 95,000 clones, about 92% being singletons. CDR3 size: 16 residues. Germline values: CDR1 MNHEY, CDR2 SMNVEV (reference sequence). Trimming pared 0 bases from V and 5 bases from J, leaving 14 bases between. This sequence was found in a human donor in good health. The chain is built from TRBV27 and TRBJ2-1, with D tentatively TRBD1 (6 bases). The material sequenced was T cells isolated from PBMCs. This CDR3 reads CASSLSTRWDNNEQFF. CDR3 DNA: TGTGCCAGCAGTTTATCGACCCGTTGGGACAACAATGAGCAGTTCTTC.